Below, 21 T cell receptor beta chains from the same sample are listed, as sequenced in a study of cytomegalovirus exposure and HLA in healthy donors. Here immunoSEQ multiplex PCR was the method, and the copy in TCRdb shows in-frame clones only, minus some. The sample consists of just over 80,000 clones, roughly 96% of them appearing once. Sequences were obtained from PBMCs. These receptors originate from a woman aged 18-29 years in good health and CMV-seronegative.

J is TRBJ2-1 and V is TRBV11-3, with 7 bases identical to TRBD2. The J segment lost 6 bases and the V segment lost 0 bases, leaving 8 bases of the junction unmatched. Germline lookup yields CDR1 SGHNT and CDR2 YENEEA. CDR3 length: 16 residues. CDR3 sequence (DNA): TGTGCCAGCAGCTTAGAAAGCGGGATGGGCGGCAATGAGCAGTTCTTC. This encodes CASSLESGMGGNEQFF.

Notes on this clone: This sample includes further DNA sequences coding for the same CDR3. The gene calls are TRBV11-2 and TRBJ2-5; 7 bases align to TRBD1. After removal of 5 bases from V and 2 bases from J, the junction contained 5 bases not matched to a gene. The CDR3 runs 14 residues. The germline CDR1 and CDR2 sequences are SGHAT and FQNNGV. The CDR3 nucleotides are TGTGCCAGCAGCCGCCGACAGGGTCAAGAGACCCAGTACTTC. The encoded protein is CASSRRQGQETQYF.

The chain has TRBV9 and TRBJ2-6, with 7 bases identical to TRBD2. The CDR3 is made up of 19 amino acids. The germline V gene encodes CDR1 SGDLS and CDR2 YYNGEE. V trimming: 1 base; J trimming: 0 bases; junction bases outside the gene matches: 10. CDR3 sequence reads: CASSVKGLAGPSGANVLTF. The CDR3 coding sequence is TGTGCCAGCAGCGTAAAGGGGTTAGCGGGCCCCTCTGGGGCCAACGTCCTGACTTTC.

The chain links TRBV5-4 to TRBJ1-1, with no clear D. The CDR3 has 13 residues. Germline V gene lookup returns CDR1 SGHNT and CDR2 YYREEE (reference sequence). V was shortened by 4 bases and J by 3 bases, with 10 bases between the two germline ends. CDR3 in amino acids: CASSNARDTEAFF. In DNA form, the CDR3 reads TGTGCCAGCAGCAACGCCCGGGACACTGAAGCTTTCTTT.

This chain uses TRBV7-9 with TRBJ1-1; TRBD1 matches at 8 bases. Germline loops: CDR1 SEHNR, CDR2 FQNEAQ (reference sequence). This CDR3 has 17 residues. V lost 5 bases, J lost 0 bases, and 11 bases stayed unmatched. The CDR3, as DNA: TGTGCCAGCAGCAGTAGGGACAGGATTAGATTGAACACTGAAGCTTTCTTT. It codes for CASSSRDRIRLNTEAFF.

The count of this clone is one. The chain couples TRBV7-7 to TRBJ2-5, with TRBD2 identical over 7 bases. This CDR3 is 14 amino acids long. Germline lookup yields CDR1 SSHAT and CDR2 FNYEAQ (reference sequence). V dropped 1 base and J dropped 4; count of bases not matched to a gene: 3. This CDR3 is CASSLGGRGETQYF. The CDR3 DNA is TGTGCCAGCAGCTTAGGAGGGAGGGGAGAGACCCAGTACTTC.

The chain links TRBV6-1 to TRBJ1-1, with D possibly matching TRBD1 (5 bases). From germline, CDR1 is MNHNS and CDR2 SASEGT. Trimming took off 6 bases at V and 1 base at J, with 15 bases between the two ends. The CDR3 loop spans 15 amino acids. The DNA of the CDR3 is TGTGCCAGCAGCCGCGAACCCACAGGGAACACTGAAGCTTTCTTT. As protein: CASSREPTGNTEAFF.

CDR3 sequence: CASSSLQGLQADTQYF. Written as DNA, the CDR3 is TGTGCCAGCAGCTCGTTACAGGGGCTTCAGGCAGATACGCAGTATTTT. The chain has TRBV7-9 and TRBJ2-3; 7 nucleotides agree with TRBD1. The germline CDR1 and CDR2 sequences are SEHNR and FQNEAQ (reference sequence). V shed 4 bases, J shed 4 bases, and the junction held 11 bases outside the gene matches. CDR3 length equals 16 residues.

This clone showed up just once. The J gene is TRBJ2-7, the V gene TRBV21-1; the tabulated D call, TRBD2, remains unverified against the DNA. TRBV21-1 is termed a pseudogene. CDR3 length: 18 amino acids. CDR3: CASSKALWGERSSYEQYF. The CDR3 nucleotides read TGTGCCAGCAGCAAAGCGCTTTGGGGGGAACGAAGCTCCTACGAGCAGTACTTC.

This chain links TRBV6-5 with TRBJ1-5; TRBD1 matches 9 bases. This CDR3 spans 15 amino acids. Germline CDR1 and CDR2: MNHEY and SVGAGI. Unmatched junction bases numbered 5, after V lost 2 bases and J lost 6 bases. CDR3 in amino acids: CASSYKRQGGQPQHF. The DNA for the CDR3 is TGTGCCAGCAGTTACAAAAGACAGGGGGGTCAGCCCCAGCATTTT.

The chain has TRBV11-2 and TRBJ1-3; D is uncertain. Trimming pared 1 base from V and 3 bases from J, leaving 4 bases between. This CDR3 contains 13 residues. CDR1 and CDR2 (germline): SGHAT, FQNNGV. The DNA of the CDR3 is TGTGCCAGCAGCTTAGGAGGTGGAAACACCATATATTTT. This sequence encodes CASSLGGGNTIYF.

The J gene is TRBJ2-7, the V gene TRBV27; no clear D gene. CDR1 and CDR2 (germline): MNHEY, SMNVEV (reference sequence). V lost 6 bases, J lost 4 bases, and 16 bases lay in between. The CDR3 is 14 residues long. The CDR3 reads CASSGSYLPYEQYF. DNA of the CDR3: TGTGCCAGCAGCGGGTCTTATCTTCCGTACGAGCAGTACTTC.

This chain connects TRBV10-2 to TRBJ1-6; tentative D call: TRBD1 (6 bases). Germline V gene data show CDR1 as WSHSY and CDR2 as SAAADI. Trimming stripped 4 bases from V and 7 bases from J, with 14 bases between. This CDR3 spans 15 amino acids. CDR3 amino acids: CASSGVRGGNSPLHF. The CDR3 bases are TGCGCCAGCAGTGGGGTCAGGGGTGGCAATTCACCCCTCCACTTT.

CDR3 protein: CASSIAPGELFF. In DNA form, the CDR3 reads TGTGCCAGCAGTATAGCCCCCGGGGAGCTGTTTTTT. The chain recombines TRBV6-5 with TRBJ2-2; D is unclear. CDR3 length: 12 residues. The germline V gene encodes CDR1 MNHEY and CDR2 SVGAGI. V dropped 5 bases and J dropped 6 bases, with 7 bases sitting between them.

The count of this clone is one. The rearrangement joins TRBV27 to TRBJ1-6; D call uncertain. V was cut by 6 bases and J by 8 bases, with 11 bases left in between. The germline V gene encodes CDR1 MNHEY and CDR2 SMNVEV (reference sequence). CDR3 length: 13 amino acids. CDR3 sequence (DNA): TGTGCCAGCAGCCAGCGAGACTATTCACCCCTCCACTTT. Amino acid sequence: CASSQRDYSPLHF.

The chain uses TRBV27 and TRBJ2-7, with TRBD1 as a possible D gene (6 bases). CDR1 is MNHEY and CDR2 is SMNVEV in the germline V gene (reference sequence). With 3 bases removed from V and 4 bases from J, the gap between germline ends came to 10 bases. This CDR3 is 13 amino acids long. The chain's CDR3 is CASSFSGAYEQYF. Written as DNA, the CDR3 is TGTGCCAGCAGTTTCTCAGGGGCGTACGAGCAGTACTTC.

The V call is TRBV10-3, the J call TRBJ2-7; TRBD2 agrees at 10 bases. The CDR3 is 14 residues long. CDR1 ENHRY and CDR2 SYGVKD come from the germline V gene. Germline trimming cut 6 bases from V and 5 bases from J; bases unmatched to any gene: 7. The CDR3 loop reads CAISLSGRGDEQYF. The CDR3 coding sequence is TGTGCCATCAGCCTAAGCGGGAGGGGAGACGAGCAGTACTTC.

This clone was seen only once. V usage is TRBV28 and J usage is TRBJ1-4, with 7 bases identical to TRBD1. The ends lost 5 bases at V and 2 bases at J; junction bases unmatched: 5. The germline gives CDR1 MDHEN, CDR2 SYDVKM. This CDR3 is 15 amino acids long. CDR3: CASSPSGGTNEKLFF. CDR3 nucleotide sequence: TGTGCCAGCAGTCCGTCAGGGGGGACTAATGAAAAACTGTTTTTT. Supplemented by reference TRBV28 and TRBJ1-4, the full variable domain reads DVKVTQSSRYLVKRTGEKVFLECVQDMDHENMFWYRQDPGLGLRLIYFSYDVKMKEKGDIPEGYSVSREKKERFSLILESASTNQTSMYLCASSPSGGTNEKLFFGSGTQLSVL.

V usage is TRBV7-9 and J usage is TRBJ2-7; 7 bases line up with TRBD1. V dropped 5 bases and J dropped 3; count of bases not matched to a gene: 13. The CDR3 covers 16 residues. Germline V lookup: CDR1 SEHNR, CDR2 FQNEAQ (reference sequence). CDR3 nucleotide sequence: TGTGCCAGCAGCCTCAGGCGGACAGGCCCGGACTACGAGCAGTACTTC. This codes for CASSLRRTGPDYEQYF.

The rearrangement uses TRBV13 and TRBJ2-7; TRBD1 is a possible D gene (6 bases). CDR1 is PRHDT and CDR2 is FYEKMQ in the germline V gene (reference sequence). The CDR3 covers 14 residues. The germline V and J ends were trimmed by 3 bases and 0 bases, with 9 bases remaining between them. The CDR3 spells CASSFRTVSYEQYF. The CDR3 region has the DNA TGTGCCAGCAGCTTTCGGACAGTCTCCTACGAGCAGTACTTC.

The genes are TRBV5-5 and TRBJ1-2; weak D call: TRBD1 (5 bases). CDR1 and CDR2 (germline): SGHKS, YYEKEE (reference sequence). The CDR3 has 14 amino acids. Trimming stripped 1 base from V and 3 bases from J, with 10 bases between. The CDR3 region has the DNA TGTGCCAGCAGCTTGTGGGTAGGGGACTATGGCTACACCTTC. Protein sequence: CASSLWVGDYGYTF.